This T cell receptor (beta chain) was profiled in a study of identical twins. Whole-study findings and limits: Abundant beta clonotypes from cord blood had fewer insertions, unlike memory repertoires, which showed none. Those out-of-frame alpha sequences shared by twins showed an excess of low generation probability.

Healthy Caucasians were all of the donors. TCRdb ran MiXCR on the 5' RACE reads and lists one entry per CDR3 protein. The table has some 500,000 distinct CDR3 sequences, about 14% seen once. This clonotype has a handful of counts. The antigen is not known. The data were also submitted as part of a second study, on yellow fever vaccine responses in identical twins. Per that paper: Twins' vaccine T cell responses reportedly seemed partly convergent and partly personalized.

Specimen: CD4+ T cells sorted from blood. The source is a woman in her late teens or twenties in good health.

CDR3 sequence (DNA): TGTGCCTCGACAGACCCAGTAGAGACCCAGTACTTC. This gives the protein CASTDPVETQYF. The chain couples TRBV6-2 or TRBV6-3 to TRBJ2-5; possibly TRBD1 for D (5 bases). The germline V and J ends were trimmed by 11 bases and 4 bases, with 14 bases remaining between them. CDR1 MNHEY and CDR2 SVGEGT come from the germline V gene. The CDR3 is 12 residues long.